Shown below are 21 T cell receptor beta chains from a single sample sequenced in a study of PD-1 blockade in mismatch repair-deficient tumors. Some clones are missing from TCRdb's copy, which holds only in-frame ones; the method was immunoSEQ multiplex PCR. This sample yields 70,000 to 95,000 clones, of which approximately 80% are seen a single time; about 6% belongs to the top ten. The starting material was peripheral blood, obtained 44 weeks after starting pembrolizumab. Receptors were obtained from an adult with mismatch repair-deficient cancer.

Here the CDR3 DNA reads TGCGCCAGCAGCCCCTTCCCGGGTGATAGCTCCTACGAGCAGTACTTC. Protein product: CASSPFPGDSSYEQYF. The V call is TRBV4-1, the J call TRBJ2-7; D is uncertain. The CDR3 spans 16 residues. V lost 4 bases, J lost 0 bases, and 16 bases lay in between. CDR1 is MGHRA, CDR2 YSYEKL, per germline.

The chain is built from TRBV19 and TRBJ2-2; TRBD1 matches 11 bases. The trim removed 10 bases at V and 7 bases at J, leaving 11 bases unmatched. In germline, CDR1 is LNHDA, CDR2 SQIVND (reference sequence). The CDR3 sequence is 15 residues long. The CDR3 here is CATVNWGQGDGELFF. The CDR3 nucleotides read TGTGCCACAGTAAATTGGGGACAGGGGGACGGGGAGCTGTTTTTT.

This clone was seen only once. In DNA form, the CDR3 reads TGTGCCAGCAGCTCAGCCCGGACCGGGGAGACCCAGTACTTC. Protein: CASSSARTGETQYF. V and J are TRBV7-3 and TRBJ2-5; D is ambiguous. The CDR3 consists of 14 residues. V was pared by 4 bases and J by 5 bases, with 14 bases between. CDR1 is SGHTA and CDR2 is FQGTGA in the germline V gene.

V gene TRBV5-4 combines with J gene TRBJ2-7, with 10 bases aligning to TRBD2. The CDR3 is 16 residues long. The V gene's germline CDR1 is SGHNT and CDR2 YYREEE (reference sequence). After removal of 2 bases from V and 2 bases from J, the junction contained 7 bases not matched to a gene. The CDR3 region is CASSLAGGRDTYEQYF. The CDR3 DNA reads TGTGCCAGCAGCTTAGCGGGAGGGCGGGACACCTACGAGCAGTACTTC.

This clone showed up just once. This chain links TRBV19 with TRBJ1-5; 7 bases line up with TRBD1. V trimming: 1 base; J trimming: 2 bases; junction bases outside the gene matches: 2. Germline lookup yields CDR1 LNHDA and CDR2 SQIVND (reference sequence). The CDR3 sequence is 15 residues long. In DNA, the CDR3 is TGTGCCAGTAGTATAGCGGGACAGCGCAATCAGCCCCAGCATTTT. Amino acids: CASSIAGQRNQPQHF.

The V call is TRBV4-1, the J call TRBJ1-1; unclear D gene. Deletions cut 0 bases from V and 1 base from J, with 9 bases between. The germline V gene has CDR1 MGHRA and CDR2 YSYEKL. The CDR3 has 15 amino acids. In DNA form, the CDR3 reads TGCGCCAGCAGCCAAGATCCCGTCAGGAACACTGAAGCTTTCTTT. Protein sequence: CASSQDPVRNTEAFF.

The V gene is TRBV9, the J gene TRBJ2-2; D is perhaps TRBD2 (5 bases). The length of the CDR3 is 15 residues. Trimming removed 1 base at V and 0 bases at J, with 7 bases between. CDR1 is SGDLS and CDR2 is YYNGEE in the germline V gene. The CDR3 DNA sequence: TGTGCCAGCAGCGTACGGGGAGCGAACACCGGGGAGCTGTTTTTT. Protein product: CASSVRGANTGELFF.

In its sample, this clone was seen once. V gene TRBV19 combines with J gene TRBJ1-5; D not certain. Per the germline V gene, CDR1 is LNHDA and CDR2 is SQIVND (reference sequence). V lost 4 bases to trimming and J lost 4 bases, with 11 bases between them. The CDR3 sequence is 14 residues long. The CDR3 sequence is CASSRGLPNQPQHF. CDR3 nucleotides: TGTGCCAGTAGTAGAGGACTGCCGAATCAGCCCCAGCATTTT.

This chain joins TRBV6-4 and TRBJ2-7; D is perhaps TRBD2 (6 bases). Trimming took off 3 bases at V and 6 bases at J, with 21 bases between the two ends. CDR3 length: 16 amino acids. Germline assignment: CDR1 MRHNA and CDR2 SNTAGT. The CDR3, as DNA: TGTGCCAGCAGTGAAGGTTTTGGGGCCTGGGGAGGCGAGCAGTACTTC. It specifies CASSEGFGAWGGEQYF.

A few counts support this clone. The genes are TRBV13 and TRBJ2-3, with a possible D match to TRBD2 (5 bases). Germline CDR1 reads PRHDT; CDR2 reads FYEKMQ (reference sequence). This CDR3 contains 16 residues. Trimming removed 5 bases at V and 2 bases at J, with 17 bases between. The CDR3 DNA reads as TGTGCCAGCAGCAAACGTTTCCAGACTATCACAGATACGCAGTATTTT. Amino acid sequence: CASSKRFQTITDTQYF.

The CDR3 protein is CASIRLAGGHGEQFF. CDR3 nucleotides: TGTGCCAGCATACGACTAGCGGGAGGGCACGGTGAGCAGTTCTTC. V gene TRBV6-5 combines with J gene TRBJ2-1; 14 nucleotides agree with TRBD2. The germline gives CDR1 MNHEY, CDR2 SVGAGI. The V segment lost 7 bases and the J segment 9 bases; nucleotides outside the gene matches: 8. This CDR3 has 15 amino acids.

The gene calls are TRBV7-2 and TRBJ2-2; no firm D call. The CDR3 covers 15 residues. The ends were cut back, 10 bases at V and 4 bases at J, with 19 bases in the middle. Germline CDR1 SGHTA, CDR2 FQGNSA. The CDR3 is CAMLSTPDSTGELFF. CDR3 nucleotides: TGTGCCATGCTCTCGACTCCGGATTCCACCGGGGAGCTGTTTTTT.

The gene calls are TRBV5-1 and TRBJ2-7; 7 bases align to TRBD2. The CDR3 consists of 15 residues. The germline CDR1 and CDR2 sequences are SGHRS and YFSETQ. The junction had 12 bases not matched to a gene; V was cut back by 4 bases and J by 5 bases. Here the CDR3 reads CASSASWREFNEQYF. In DNA form, the CDR3 reads TGCGCCAGCAGCGCCTCTTGGCGGGAGTTTAACGAGCAGTACTTC.

CDR3 sequence reads: CASRRGNDEQYF. The CDR3 region has the DNA TGTGCCAGCAGAAGGGGGAACGACGAGCAGTACTTC. The chain employs TRBV7-9 and TRBJ2-7; TRBD1 is a possible D gene (6 bases). The CDR3 is 12 amino acids. V lost 6 bases to trimming and J lost 5 bases, with 11 bases between them. Per germline, CDR1 SEHNR and CDR2 FQNEAQ (reference sequence).

The chain is built from TRBV9 and TRBJ2-3; D is perhaps TRBD2 (6 bases). Trimming removed 0 bases from V and 1 base from J, with 12 bases in between. The CDR3 is 16 amino acids. CDR1 and CDR2 (germline): SGDLS, YYNGEE. CDR3 DNA sequence: TGTGCCAGCAGCGTAGTTAGCGGAGCGGGCACAGATACGCAGTATTTT. Translation gives CASSVVSGAGTDTQYF.

The chain links TRBV6-6 to TRBJ2-3; D gene unclear. Trimming removed 1 base at V and 3 bases at J, with 8 bases between. Germline-derived CDR1 and CDR2 are MNHNY and SVGAGI (reference sequence). The CDR3 consists of 14 residues. The CDR3 spells CASSYFSLTDTQYF. CDR3 coding DNA: TGTGCCAGCAGTTACTTTTCTCTTACAGATACGCAGTATTTT.

The gene calls are TRBV7-2 and TRBJ2-1; TRBD2 aligns across 9 bases. The CDR3 length is 14 residues. The V gene end was trimmed by 3 bases and the J gene end by 3 bases; junction bases not matched to a gene: 0. Germline V gene sequence: CDR1 SGHTA, CDR2 FQGNSA. CDR3 bases: TGTGCCAGCAGCTTGACTAGCGGCTACAATGAGCAGTTCTTC. This translates into CASSLTSGYNEQFF.

The chain recombines TRBV5-5 with TRBJ1-1; 10 bases agree with TRBD1. The CDR3 runs 15 residues. Germline CDR1 is SGHKS and CDR2 is YYEKEE (reference sequence). Losses at the gene ends were 4 bases for V and 4 bases for J; bases not matched to a gene: 7. The CDR3 is CASSLLGTGVTEAFF. The CDR3 coding sequence is TGTGCCAGCAGCCTTCTGGGGACAGGGGTCACTGAAGCTTTCTTT.

V is TRBV21-1 and J is TRBJ2-7; TRBD2 is taken as the D call from the table, unchecked against the DNA. TRBV21-1 is a recognized pseudogene. There are 15 residues in the CDR3. The CDR3 DNA is TGTGCCAGCAGCCCGGATCCGGGAGGGGTCTACGAGCAGTACTTC. Translating it yields CASSPDPGGVYEQYF.

V is TRBV27 and J is TRBJ2-7; no reliable D call. Per germline, CDR1 MNHEY and CDR2 SMNVEV (reference sequence). The germline V and J ends were trimmed by 1 base and 3 bases, with 10 bases remaining between them. The CDR3 has 14 residues. DNA for the CDR3: TGTGCCAGCAGTTTATGGAGAAGCGACTACGAGCAGTACTTC. This codes for CASSLWRSDYEQYF.

V gene TRBV7-9 combines with J gene TRBJ1-4; TRBD1 matches at 7 bases. V shed 0 bases and J 8 bases; nucleotides not matched to a gene: 3. Germline V lookup: CDR1 SEHNR, CDR2 FQNEAQ (reference sequence). The CDR3 is 14 amino acids. The CDR3, as DNA: TGTGCCAGCAGCTTAGCAGGGGGCAGGGAAAAACTGTTTTTT. It codes for CASSLAGGREKLFF.